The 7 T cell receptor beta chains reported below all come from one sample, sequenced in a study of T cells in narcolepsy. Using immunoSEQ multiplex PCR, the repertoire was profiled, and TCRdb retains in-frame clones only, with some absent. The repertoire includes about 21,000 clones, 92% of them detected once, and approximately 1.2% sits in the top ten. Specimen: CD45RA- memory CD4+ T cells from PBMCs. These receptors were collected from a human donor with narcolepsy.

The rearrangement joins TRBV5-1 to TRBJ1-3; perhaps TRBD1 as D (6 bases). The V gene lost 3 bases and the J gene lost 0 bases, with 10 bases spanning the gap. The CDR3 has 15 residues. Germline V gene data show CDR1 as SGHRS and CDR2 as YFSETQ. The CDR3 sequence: CASSWNRDSGNTIYF. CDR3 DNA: TGCGCCAGCAGCTGGAACAGGGACTCTGGAAACACCATATATTTT.

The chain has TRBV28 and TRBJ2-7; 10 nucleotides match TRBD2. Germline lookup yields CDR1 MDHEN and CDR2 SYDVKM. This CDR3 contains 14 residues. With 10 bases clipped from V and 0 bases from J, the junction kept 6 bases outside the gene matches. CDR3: CATSAGGSSYEQYF. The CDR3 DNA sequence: TGTGCCACATCAGCGGGAGGGAGCTCCTACGAGCAGTACTTC.

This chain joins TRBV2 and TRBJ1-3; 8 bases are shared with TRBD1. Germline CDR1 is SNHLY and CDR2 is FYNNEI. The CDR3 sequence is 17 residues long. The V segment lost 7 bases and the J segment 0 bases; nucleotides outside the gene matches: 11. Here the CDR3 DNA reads TGTGCCAGCAAAGCTGGACAGGGTCGAACCTCTGGAAACACCATATATTTT. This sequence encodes CASKAGQGRTSGNTIYF.

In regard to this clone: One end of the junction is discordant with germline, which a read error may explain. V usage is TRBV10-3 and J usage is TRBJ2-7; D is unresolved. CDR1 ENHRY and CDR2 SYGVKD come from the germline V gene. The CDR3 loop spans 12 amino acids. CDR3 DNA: TGTGCCAGCAGTACGCAGCCCTACGAGCAGTACTTC. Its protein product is CASSTQPYEQYF.

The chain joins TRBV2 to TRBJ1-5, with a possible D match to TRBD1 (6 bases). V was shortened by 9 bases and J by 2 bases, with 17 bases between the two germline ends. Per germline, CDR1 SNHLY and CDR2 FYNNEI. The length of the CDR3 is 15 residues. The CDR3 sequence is CASTPGGRGNQPQHF. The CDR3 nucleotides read TGTGCCAGTACCCCGGGGGGCAGGGGCAATCAGCCCCAGCATTTT.

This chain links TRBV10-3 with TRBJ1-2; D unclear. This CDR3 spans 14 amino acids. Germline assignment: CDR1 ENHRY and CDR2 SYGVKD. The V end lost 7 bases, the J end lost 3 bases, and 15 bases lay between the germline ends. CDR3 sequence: CAINEWESYYGYTF. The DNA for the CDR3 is TGTGCCATCAATGAATGGGAATCCTACTATGGCTACACCTTC.

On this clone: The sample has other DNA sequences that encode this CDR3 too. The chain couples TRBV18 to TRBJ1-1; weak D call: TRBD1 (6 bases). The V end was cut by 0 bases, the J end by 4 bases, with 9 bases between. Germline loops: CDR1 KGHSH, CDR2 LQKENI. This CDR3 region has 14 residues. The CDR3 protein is CASSPPGARTEAFF. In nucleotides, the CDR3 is TGTGCCAGCTCACCACCGGGGGCACGCACTGAAGCTTTCTTT.